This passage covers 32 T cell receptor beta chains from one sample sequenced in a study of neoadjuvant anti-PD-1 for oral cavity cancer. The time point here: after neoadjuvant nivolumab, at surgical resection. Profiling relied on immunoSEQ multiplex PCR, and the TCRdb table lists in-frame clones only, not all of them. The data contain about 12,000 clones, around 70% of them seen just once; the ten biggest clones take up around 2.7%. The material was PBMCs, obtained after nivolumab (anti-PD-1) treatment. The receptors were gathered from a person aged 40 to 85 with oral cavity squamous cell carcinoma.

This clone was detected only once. CDR3 sequence: CAWSLTSGGFGELFF. The CDR3 coding sequence is TGTGCCTGGAGTCTCACTAGCGGGGGTTTCGGGGAGCTGTTTTTT. The chain has TRBV30 and TRBJ2-2, with 11 positions matching TRBD2. The CDR3 sequence is 15 residues long. Germline CDR1 is GTSNPN and CDR2 is SVGIG (reference sequence). Trimming took 2 bases from V and 7 from J; bases not matched to a gene: 6.

The CDR3 here is CASSGGQGINYGYTF. The CDR3 region has the DNA TGTGCCAGCAGTGGGGGACAGGGGATAAACTATGGCTACACCTTC. The rearrangement links TRBV6-1 to TRBJ1-2; 10 bases are shared with TRBD1. V dropped 4 bases and J dropped 2; count of bases not matched to a gene: 4. This CDR3 is built from 15 residues. Germline CDR1 reads MNHNS; CDR2 reads SASEGT.

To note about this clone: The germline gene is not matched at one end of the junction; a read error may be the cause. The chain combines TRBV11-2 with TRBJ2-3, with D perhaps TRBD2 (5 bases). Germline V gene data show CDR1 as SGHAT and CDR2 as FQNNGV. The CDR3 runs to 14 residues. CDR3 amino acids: CASSLTSSKDTQYF. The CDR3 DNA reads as TGTGCCAGCAGCTTAACGTCTAGCAAAGATACGCAGTATTTT.

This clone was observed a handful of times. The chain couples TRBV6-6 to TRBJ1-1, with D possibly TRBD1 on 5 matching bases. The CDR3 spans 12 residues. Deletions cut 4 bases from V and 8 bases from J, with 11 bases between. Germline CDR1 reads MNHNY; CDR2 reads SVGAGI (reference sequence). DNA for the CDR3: TGTGCCAGCAGTTCCGGGGGGGAGGAAGCTTTCTTT. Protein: CASSSGGEEAFF.

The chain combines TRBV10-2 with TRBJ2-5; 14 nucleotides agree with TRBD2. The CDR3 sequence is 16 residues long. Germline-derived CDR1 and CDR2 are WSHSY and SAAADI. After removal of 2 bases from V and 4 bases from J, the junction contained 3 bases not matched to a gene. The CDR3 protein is CASSEGLAGGRETQYF. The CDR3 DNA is TGCGCCAGCAGTGAGGGACTAGCGGGGGGTAGAGAGACCCAGTACTTC.

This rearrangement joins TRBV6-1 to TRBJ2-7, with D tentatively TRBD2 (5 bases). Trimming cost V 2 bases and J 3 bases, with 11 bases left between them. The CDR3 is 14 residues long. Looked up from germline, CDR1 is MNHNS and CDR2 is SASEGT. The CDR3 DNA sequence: TGTGCCAGCAGTGAAAGCGGTGTTGTCTACGAGCAGTACTTC. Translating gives CASSESGVVYEQYF.

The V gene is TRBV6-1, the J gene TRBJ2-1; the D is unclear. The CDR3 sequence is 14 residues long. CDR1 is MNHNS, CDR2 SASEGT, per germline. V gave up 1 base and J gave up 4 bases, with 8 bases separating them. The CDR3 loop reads CASSEDPVYNEQFF. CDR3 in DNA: TGTGCCAGCAGTGAAGATCCGGTATACAATGAGCAGTTCTTC.

The CDR3 reads CASSVTGTSGEKLFF. The CDR3 DNA follows: TGCGCCAGCAGCGTAACCGGGACGTCTGGTGAAAAACTGTTTTTT. The chain couples TRBV4-1 to TRBJ1-4, with D possibly TRBD1 on 5 matching bases. V lost 5 bases, J lost 7 bases, and 17 bases lay in between. The CDR3 is 15 amino acids. The germline V gene has CDR1 MGHRA and CDR2 YSYEKL.

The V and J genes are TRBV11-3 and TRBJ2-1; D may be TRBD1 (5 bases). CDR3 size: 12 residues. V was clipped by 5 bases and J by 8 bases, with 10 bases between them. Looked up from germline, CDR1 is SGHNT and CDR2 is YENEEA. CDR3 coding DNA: TGTGCCAGCAGCCTAAGGGGTGATGAGCAGTTCTTC. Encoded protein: CASSLRGDEQFF.

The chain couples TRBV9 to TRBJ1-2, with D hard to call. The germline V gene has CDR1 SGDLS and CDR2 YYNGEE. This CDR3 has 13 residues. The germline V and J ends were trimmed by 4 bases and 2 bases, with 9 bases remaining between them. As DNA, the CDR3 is TGTGCCAGCAGCCCGGACGGGAACTATGGCTACACCTTC. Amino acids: CASSPDGNYGYTF.

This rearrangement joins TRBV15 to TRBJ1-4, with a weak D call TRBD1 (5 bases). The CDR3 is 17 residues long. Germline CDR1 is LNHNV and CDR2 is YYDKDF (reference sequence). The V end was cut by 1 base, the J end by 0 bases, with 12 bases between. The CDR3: CATSRGGTLATNEKLFF. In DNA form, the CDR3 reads TGTGCCACCAGCAGAGGTGGGACCCTCGCAACTAATGAAAAACTGTTTTTT.

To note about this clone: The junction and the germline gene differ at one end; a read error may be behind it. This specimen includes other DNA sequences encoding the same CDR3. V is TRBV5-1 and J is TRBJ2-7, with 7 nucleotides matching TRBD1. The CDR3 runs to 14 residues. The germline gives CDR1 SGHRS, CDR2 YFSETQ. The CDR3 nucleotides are TGCGCCAGCAGCATTCGACAGGGAACCTATGAGCAGTACTTC. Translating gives CASSIRQGTYEQYF.

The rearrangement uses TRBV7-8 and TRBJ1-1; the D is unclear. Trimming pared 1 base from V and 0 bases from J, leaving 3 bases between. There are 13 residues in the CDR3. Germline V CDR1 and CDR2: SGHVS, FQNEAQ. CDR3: CASSLVLNTEAFF. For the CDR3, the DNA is TGTGCCAGCAGCTTAGTTTTGAACACTGAAGCTTTCTTT. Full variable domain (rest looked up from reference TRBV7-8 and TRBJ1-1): GAGVSQSPRYKVAKRGQDVALRCDPISGHVSLFWYQQALGQGPEFLTYFQNEAQLDKSGLPSDRFFAERPEGSVSTLKIQRTQQEDSAVYLCASSLVLNTEAFFGQGTRLTVV.

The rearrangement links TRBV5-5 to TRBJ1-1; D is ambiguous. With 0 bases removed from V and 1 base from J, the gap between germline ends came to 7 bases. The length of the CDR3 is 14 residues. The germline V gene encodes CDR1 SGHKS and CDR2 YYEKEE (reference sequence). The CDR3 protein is CASSLATTNTEAFF. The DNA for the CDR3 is TGTGCCAGCAGCTTGGCGACAACGAACACTGAAGCTTTCTTT.

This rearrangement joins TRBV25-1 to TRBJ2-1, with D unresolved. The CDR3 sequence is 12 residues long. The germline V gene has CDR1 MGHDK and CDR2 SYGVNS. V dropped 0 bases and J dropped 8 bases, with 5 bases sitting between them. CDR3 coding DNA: TGTGCCAGCAGTGAATATGGGGATGAGCAGTTCTTC. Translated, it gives CASSEYGDEQFF.

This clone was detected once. The CDR3 DNA reads as TGCGCCAGCAGCTTGGGTGTTCTGGGGGCGCATGGCTACACCTTC. Translation gives CASSLGVLGAHGYTF. The V gene is TRBV5-1, the J gene TRBJ1-2; maybe TRBD1 (6 bases). V dropped 0 bases and J dropped 6 bases, with 15 bases sitting between them. The length of the CDR3 is 15 residues. Germline assignment: CDR1 SGHRS and CDR2 YFSETQ.

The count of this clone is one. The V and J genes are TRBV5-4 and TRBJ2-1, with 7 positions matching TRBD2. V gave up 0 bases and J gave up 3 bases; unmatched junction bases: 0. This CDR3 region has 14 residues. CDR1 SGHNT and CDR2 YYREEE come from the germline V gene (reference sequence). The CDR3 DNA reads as TGTGCCAGCAGCTTGGGGACTAGCTACAATGAGCAGTTCTTC. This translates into CASSLGTSYNEQFF.

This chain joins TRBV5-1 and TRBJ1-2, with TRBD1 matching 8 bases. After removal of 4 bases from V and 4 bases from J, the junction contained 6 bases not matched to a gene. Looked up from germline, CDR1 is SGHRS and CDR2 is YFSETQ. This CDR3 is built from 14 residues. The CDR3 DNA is TGCGCCAGCAGCCCTGGACAGGGACCCTATGGCTACACCTTC. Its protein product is CASSPGQGPYGYTF. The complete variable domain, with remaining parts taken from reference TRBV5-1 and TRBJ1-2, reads KAGVTQTPRYLIKTRGQQVTLSCSPISGHRSVSWYQQTPGQGLQFLFEYFSETQRNKGNFPGRFSGRQFSNSRSEMNVSTLELGDSALYLCASSPGQGPYGYTFGSGTRLTVV.

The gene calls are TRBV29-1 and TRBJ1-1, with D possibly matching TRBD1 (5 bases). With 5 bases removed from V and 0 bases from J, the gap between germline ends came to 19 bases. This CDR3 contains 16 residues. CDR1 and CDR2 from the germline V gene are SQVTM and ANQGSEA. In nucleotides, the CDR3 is TGCAGCGTTCTGGGCCAAGAGCGGGGGATGAACACTGAAGCTTTCTTT. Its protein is CSVLGQERGMNTEAFF. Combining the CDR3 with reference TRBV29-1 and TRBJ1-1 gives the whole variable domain SAVISQKPSRDICQRGTSLTIQCQVDSQVTMMFWYRQQPGQSLTLIATANQGSEATYESGFVIDKFPISRPNLTFSTLTVSNMSPEDSSIYLCSVLGQERGMNTEAFFGQGTRLTVV.

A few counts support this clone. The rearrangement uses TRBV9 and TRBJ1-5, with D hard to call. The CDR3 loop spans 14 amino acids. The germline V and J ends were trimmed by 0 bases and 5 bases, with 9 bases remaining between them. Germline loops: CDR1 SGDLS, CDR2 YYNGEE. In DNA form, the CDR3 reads TGTGCCAGCAGCGTAGGGACCGGGGATCAGCCCCAGCATTTT. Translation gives CASSVGTGDQPQHF.

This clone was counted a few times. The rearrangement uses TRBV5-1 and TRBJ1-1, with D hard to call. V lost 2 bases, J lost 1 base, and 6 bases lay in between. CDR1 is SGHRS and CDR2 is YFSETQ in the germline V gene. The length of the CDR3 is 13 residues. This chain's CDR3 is CASSLNTNTEAFF. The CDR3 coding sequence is TGCGCCAGCAGCTTAAACACGAACACTGAAGCTTTCTTT.

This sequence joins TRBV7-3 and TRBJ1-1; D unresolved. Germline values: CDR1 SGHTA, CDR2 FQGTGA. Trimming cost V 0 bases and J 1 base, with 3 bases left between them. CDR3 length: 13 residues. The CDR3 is CASSLTGNTEAFF. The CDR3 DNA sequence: TGTGCCAGCAGCTTAACAGGGAACACTGAAGCTTTCTTT.

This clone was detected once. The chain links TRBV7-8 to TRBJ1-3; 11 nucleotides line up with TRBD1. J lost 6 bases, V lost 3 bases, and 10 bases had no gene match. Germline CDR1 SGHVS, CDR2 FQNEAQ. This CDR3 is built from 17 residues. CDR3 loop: CASSLRTGGATVNTIYF. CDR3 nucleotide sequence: TGTGCCAGCAGCTTGCGGACAGGGGGCGCAACGGTAAACACCATATATTTT.

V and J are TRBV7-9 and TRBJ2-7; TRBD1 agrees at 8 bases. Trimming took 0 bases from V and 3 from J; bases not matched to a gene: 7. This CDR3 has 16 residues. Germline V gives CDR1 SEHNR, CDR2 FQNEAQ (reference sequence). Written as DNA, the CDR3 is TGTGCCAGCAGCTTAGCTGGGACAGGAGGGAGCTACGAGCAGTACTTC. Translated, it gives CASSLAGTGGSYEQYF.

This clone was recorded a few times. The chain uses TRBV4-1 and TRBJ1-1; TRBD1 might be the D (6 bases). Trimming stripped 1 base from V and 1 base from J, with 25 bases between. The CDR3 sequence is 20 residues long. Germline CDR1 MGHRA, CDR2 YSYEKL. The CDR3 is CASSQGSGQHIVSRNTEAFF. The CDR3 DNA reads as TGCGCCAGCAGCCAAGGGTCAGGACAGCACATTGTTTCGAGGAACACTGAAGCTTTCTTT.

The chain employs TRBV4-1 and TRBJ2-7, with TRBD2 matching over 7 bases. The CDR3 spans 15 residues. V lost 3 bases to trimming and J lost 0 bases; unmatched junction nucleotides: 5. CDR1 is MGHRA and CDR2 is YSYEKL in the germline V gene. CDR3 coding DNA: TGCGCCAGCAGCCACTTTAGCGGGCTCTCCTACGAGCAGTACTTC. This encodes CASSHFSGLSYEQYF.

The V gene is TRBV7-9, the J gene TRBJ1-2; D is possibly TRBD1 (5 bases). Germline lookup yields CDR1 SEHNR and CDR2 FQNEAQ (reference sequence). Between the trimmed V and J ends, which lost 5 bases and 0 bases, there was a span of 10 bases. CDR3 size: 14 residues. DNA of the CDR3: TGTGCCAGCAGCGTCGCCAGGGCTAACTATGGCTACACCTTC. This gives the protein CASSVARANYGYTF.

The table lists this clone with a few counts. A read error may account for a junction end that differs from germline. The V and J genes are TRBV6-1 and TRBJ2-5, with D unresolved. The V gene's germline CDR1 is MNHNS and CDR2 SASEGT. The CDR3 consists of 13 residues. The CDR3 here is CASSRGAAEAQYF. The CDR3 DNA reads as TGTGCCAGCAGCCGAGGCGCGGCAGAGGCCCAGTACTTC.

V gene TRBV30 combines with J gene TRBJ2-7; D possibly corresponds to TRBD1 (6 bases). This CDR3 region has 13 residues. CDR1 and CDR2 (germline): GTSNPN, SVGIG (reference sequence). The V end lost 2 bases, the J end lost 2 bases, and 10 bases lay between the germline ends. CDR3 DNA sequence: TGTGCCTGGAGTAGACAGGTCACCTACGAGCAGTACTTC. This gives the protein CAWSRQVTYEQYF.

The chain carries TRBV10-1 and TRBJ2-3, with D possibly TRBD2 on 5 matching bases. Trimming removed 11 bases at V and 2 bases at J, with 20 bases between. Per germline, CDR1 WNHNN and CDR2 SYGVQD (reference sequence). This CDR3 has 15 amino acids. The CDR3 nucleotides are TGCGCCCTCCCTAGCCCAGAAATAGTCACAGATACGCAGTATTTT. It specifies CALPSPEIVTDTQYF.

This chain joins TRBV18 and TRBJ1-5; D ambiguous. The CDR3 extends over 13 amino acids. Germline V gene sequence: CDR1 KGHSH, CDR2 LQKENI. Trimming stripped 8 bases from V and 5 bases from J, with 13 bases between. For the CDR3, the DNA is TGTGCCAGCGCCTCGGACTTTCATCAGCCCCAGCATTTT. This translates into CASASDFHQPQHF.

The CDR3 protein is CATSKRGSKGYGYTF. CDR3 nucleotide sequence: TGTGCCACCAGCAAACGCGGGAGCAAGGGCTATGGCTACACCTTC. The V gene is TRBV15, the J gene TRBJ1-2; D remains unclear. Germline assignment: CDR1 LNHNV and CDR2 YYDKDF (reference sequence). V was clipped by 4 bases and J by 4 bases, with 16 bases between them. CDR3 length equals 15 residues.